Each of the 7 T cell receptor beta chains below was sequenced from the same sample in a study of cytomegalovirus exposure and HLA in healthy donors. It was with 60 Vbeta and 13 Jbeta primers that the PCR ran. Some clones are missing from TCRdb's copy, which holds only in-frame ones; the method was immunoSEQ multiplex PCR. In the table there are approximately 110,000 clones, roughly 79% of which are singletons. Sequenced input: PBMCs. The receptors were sampled from a man aged 35 to 55 in good health and CMV-seronegative.

V and J are TRBV18 and TRBJ2-5; 13 nucleotides line up with TRBD2. Germline V CDR1 and CDR2: KGHSH, LQKENI. J gave up 1 base and V 2 bases, and 4 bases lay outside the gene matches. The CDR3 loop spans 17 amino acids. The CDR3 here is CASSPKRTSGGQETQYF. CDR3 in DNA: TGTGCCAGCTCACCAAAACGGACTAGCGGGGGCCAAGAGACCCAGTACTTC.

The V call is TRBV5-1, the J call TRBJ2-5; TRBD1 aligns across 7 bases. The CDR3 contains 17 residues. Germline values: CDR1 SGHRS, CDR2 YFSETQ. V dropped 4 bases and J dropped 5; count of bases not matched to a gene: 17. The CDR3 spells CASSPVKRTGPGETQYF. The CDR3, as DNA: TGCGCCAGCAGCCCGGTCAAGAGGACAGGTCCCGGGGAGACCCAGTACTTC.

This sequence joins TRBV19 and TRBJ2-2; 9 bases match TRBD1. Germline V CDR1 and CDR2: LNHDA, SQIVND (reference sequence). The CDR3 is 15 residues long. V trimming: 8 bases; J trimming: 5 bases; junction bases outside the gene matches: 9. The CDR3 sequence: CASLGGTGLTGELFF. Here the CDR3 DNA reads TGTGCCAGTTTAGGGGGGACAGGGTTAACCGGGGAGCTGTTTTTT.

This clone was recorded a few times. The genes are TRBV7-6 and TRBJ2-7; TRBD1 agrees at 10 bases. Germline V gene lookup returns CDR1 SGHVS and CDR2 FNYEAQ. V was pared by 5 bases and J by 5 bases, with 6 bases of the junction left unmatched. The CDR3 is 14 residues long. In DNA, the CDR3 is TGTGCCAGCAGCGCCGGGACAGGGGCCGACGAGCAGTACTTC. Protein product: CASSAGTGADEQYF. The full variable domain, in which reference TRBV7-6 and TRBJ2-7 provide the parts outside the CDR3, is GAGVSQSPRYKVTKRGQDVALRCDPISGHVSLYWYRQALGQGPEFLTYFNYEAQQDKSGLPNDRFSAERPEGSISTLTIQRTEQRDSAMYRCASSAGTGADEQYFGPGTRLTVT.

This clone is a singleton in its sample. V is TRBV28 and J is TRBJ1-6, with 7 bases fitting TRBD1. The CDR3 is 16 residues long. CDR1 and CDR2 (germline): MDHEN, SYDVKM. After removal of 5 bases from V and 2 bases from J, the junction contained 6 bases not matched to a gene. Written as DNA, the CDR3 is TGTGCCAGCAGTCCTCGGACAGGCGCCTATAATTCACCCCTCCACTTT. Residues: CASSPRTGAYNSPLHF.

This chain links TRBV7-6 with TRBJ2-3; TRBD1 is a possible D gene (7 bases). V gave up 5 bases and J gave up 1 base, with 13 bases separating them. The CDR3 is 15 amino acids. The germline CDR1 and CDR2 sequences are SGHVS and FNYEAQ. CDR3 sequence reads: CASSPGGLGTDTQYF. In DNA, the CDR3 is TGTGCCAGCAGCCCAGGGGGGTTGGGCACAGATACGCAGTATTTT. Variable domain in full (rest from reference TRBV7-6 and TRBJ2-3): GAGVSQSPRYKVTKRGQDVALRCDPISGHVSLYWYRQALGQGPEFLTYFNYEAQQDKSGLPNDRFSAERPEGSISTLTIQRTEQRDSAMYRCASSPGGLGTDTQYFGPGTRLTVL.

The chain recombines TRBV6-6 with TRBJ1-1; the match to TRBD1 covers 10 bases. CDR1 is MNHNY and CDR2 is SVGAGI in the germline V gene (reference sequence). The CDR3 length is 15 residues. V was pared by 6 bases and J by 5 bases, with 9 bases of the junction left unmatched. CDR3 nucleotides: TGTGCCAGCAGGTCACCTGGGACAGGGGTTACTGAAGCTTTCTTT. Protein: CASRSPGTGVTEAFF.